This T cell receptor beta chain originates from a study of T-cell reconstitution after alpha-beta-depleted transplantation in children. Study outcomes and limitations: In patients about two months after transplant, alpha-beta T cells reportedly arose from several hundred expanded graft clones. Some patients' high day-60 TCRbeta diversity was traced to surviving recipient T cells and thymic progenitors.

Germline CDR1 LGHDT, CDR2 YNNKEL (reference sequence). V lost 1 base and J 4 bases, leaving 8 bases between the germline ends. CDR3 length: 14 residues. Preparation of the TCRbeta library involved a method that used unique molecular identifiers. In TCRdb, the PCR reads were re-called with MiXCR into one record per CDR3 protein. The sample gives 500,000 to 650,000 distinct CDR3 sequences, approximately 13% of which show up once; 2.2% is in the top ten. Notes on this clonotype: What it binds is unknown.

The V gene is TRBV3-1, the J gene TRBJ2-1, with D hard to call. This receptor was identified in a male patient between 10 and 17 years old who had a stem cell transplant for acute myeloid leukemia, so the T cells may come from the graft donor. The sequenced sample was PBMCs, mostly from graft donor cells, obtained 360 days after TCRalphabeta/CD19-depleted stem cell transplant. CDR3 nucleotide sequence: TGTGCCAGCAGCCAAGTCCTCGAATACAATGAGCAGTTCTTC. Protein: CASSQVLEYNEQFF.